Sequencing of this T cell receptor (beta chain) was carried out in a study of identical twins. TCRdb re-called the 5' RACE reads with MiXCR, one entry per CDR3 protein. The data contain hundreds of thousands of distinct CDR3 sequences, 20% to 25% of them singletons. Per germline, CDR1 SGHRS and CDR2 YFSETQ. CDR3 length: 13 residues. Trimming cost V 2 bases and J 2 bases, with 7 bases left between them. These records were also assigned to another study, of T cells expressing NK-cell markers.

This receptor was obtained from a woman between 18 and 30 years old in good health. V gene TRBV5-1 combines with J gene TRBJ2-5; D call uncertain. Sequencing was done on a sample of CD4+ T cells sorted from blood. The CDR3 loop reads CASSFVGQETQYF. Here the CDR3 DNA reads TGCGCCAGCAGCTTTGTGGGGCAAGAGACCCAGTACTTC.